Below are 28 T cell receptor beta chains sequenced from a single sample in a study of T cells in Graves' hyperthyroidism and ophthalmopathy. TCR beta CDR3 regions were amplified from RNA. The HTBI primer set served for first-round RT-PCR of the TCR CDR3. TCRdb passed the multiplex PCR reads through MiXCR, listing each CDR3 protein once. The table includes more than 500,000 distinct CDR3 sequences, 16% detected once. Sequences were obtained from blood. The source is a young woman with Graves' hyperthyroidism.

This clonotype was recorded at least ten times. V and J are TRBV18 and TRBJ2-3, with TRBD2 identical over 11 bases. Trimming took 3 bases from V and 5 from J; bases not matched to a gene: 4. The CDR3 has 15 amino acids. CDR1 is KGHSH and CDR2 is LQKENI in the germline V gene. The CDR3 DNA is TGTGCCAGCTCACCGGCAGGACTAGCGGGAGATACGCAGTATTTT. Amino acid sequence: CASSPAGLAGDTQYF.

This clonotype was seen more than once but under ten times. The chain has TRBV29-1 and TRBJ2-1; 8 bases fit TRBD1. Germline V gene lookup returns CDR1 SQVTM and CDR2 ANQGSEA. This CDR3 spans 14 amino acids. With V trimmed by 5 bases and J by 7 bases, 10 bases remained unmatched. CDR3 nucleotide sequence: TGCAGCGTTATACAGGGGGGTGAGAGGAATGAGCAGTTCTTC. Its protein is CSVIQGGERNEQFF.

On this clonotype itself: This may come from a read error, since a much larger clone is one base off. This CDR3 reads CARRNPGQGSRYEQYF. CDR3 nucleotide sequence: TGTGCCCGCCGGAATCCGGGACAGGGCTCCCGGTACGAGCAGTACTTC. The chain joins TRBV28 to TRBJ2-1; 9 bases are shared with TRBD1. The DNA end is more similar to TRBJ2-7, so the J call may be wrong. CDR1 MDHEN and CDR2 SYDVKM come from the germline V gene. CDR3 size: 16 residues.

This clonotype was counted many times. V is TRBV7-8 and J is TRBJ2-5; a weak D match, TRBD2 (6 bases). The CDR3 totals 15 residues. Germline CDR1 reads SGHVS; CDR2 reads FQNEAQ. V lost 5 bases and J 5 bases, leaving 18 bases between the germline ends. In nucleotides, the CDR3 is TGTGCCAGCAGCATCCGAAGCGGGTCCGGGGAGACCCAGTACTTC. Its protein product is CASSIRSGSGETQYF.

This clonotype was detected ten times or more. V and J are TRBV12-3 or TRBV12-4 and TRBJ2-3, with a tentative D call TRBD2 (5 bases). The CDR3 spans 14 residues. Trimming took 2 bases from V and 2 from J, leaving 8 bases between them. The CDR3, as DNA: TGTGCCAGCAGTTTATTGAGGGACACAGATACGCAGTATTTT. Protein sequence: CASSLLRDTDTQYF.

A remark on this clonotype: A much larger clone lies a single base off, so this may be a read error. The chain's CDR3 is CAWGGGGPDEQYF. CDR3 nucleotide sequence: TGTGCCTGGGGGGGCGGGGGGCCGGACGAGCAGTACTTC. The chain has TRBV28 and TRBJ2-7; TRBD2 matches 8 bases. The germline V gene has CDR1 MDHEN and CDR2 SYDVKM. The CDR3 is made up of 13 amino acids. Losses at the gene ends were 11 bases for V and 5 bases for J; bases not matched to a gene: 11.

CDR3 residues: CASSKTSGSDEQYF. The CDR3 bases are TGTGCCAGCAGCAAGACTAGCGGGAGTGACGAGCAGTACTTC. The gene calls are TRBV3-1 and TRBJ2-7, with 12 bases lining up with TRBD2. V lost 5 bases to trimming and J lost 5 bases; unmatched junction nucleotides: 4. The CDR3 consists of 14 residues. Per the germline V gene, CDR1 is LGHDT and CDR2 is YNNKEL (reference sequence).

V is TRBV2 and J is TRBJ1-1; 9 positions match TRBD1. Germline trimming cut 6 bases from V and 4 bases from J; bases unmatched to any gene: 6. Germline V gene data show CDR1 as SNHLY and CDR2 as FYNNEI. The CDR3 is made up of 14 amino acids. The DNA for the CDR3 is TGTGCCAGCAGCGGGACAGGGAGGGTCACTGAAGCTTTCTTT. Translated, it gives CASSGTGRVTEAFF.

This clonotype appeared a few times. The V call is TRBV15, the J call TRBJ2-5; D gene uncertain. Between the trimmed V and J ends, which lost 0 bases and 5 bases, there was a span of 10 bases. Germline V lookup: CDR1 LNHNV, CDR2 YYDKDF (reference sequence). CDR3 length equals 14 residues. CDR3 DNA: TGTGCCACCAGCAGAGAGCGGTCGGTGGAGACCCAGTACTTC. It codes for CATSRERSVETQYF. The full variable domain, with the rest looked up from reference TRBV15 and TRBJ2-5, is DAMVIQNPRYQVTQFGKPVTLSCSQTLNHNVMYWYQQKSSQAPKLLFHYYDKDFNNEADTPDNFQSRRPNTSFCFLDIRSPGLGDTAMYLCATSRERSVETQYFGPGTRLLVL.

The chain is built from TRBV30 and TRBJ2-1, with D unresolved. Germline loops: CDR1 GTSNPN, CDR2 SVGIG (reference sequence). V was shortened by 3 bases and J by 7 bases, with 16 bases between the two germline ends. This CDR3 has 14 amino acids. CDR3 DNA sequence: TGTGCCTGGAGCCGGAGACCGCCTAGGAATGAGCAGTTCTTC. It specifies CAWSRRPPRNEQFF.

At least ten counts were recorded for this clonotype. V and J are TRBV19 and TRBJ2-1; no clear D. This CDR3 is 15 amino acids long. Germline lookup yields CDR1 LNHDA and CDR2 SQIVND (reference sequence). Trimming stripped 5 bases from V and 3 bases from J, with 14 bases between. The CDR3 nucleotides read TGTGCCAGTAGTCCTGACCCAATGAGCTACAATGAGCAGTTCTTC. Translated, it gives CASSPDPMSYNEQFF.

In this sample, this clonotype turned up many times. CDR3 protein: CASSSPSYEQYF. The CDR3 coding sequence is TGTGCCAGCAGCTCACCATCCTACGAGCAGTACTTC. The chain has TRBV7-2 and TRBJ2-7, with D unclear. The V and J ends lost 4 bases and 1 base respectively, with 5 bases between them. Germline V gene data show CDR1 as SGHTA and CDR2 as FQGNSA. The CDR3 covers 12 residues.

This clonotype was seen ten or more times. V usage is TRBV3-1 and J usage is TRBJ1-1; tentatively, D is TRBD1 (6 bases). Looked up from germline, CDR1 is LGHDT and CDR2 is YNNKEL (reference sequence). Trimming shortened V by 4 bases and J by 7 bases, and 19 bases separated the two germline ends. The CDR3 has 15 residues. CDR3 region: CASSPQGGGQHEAFF. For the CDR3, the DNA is TGTGCCAGCAGCCCACAGGGAGGCGGCCAACATGAAGCTTTCTTT.

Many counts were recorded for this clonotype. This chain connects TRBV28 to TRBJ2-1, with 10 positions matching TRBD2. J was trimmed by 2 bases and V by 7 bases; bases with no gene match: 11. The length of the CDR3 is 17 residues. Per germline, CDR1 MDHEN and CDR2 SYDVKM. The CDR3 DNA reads TGTGCCAGCACCCCGACCGGACTAGCGGAGACCTACAATGAGCAGTTCTTC. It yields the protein CASTPTGLAETYNEQFF.

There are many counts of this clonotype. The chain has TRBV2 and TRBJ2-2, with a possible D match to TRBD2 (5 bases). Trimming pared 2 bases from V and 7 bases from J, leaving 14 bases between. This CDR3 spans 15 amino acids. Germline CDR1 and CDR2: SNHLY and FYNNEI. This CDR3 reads CASSETQISGGELFF. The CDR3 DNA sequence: TGTGCCAGCAGTGAAACACAGATCAGCGGCGGGGAGCTGTTTTTT.

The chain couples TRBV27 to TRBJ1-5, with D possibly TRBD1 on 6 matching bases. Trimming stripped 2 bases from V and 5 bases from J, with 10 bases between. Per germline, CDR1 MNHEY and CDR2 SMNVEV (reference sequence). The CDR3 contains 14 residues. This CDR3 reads CASSLRDTYQPQHF. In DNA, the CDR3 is TGTGCCAGCAGTTTACGGGACACCTATCAGCCCCAGCATTTT.

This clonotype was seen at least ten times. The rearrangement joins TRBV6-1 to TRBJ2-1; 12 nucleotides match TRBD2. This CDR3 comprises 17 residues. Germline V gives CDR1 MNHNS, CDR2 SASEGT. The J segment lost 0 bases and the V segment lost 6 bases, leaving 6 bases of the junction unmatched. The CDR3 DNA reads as TGTGCCAGCAGGAAAGGACTAGCGGGGAGCTCCTACAATGAGCAGTTCTTC. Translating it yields CASRKGLAGSSYNEQFF.

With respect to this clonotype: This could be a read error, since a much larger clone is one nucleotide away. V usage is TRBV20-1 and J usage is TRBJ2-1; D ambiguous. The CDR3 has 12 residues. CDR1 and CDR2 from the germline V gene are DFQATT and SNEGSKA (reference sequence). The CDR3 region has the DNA TGCAGTGCTCTGCACACCTACAATGGGCAGTTCTTC. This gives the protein CSALHTYNGQFF.

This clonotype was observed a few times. The DNA for the CDR3 is TGTGCCAGCAGTTTAGGCGTTCACAATGAGCAGTTCTTC. Translation gives CASSLGVHNEQFF. The rearrangement joins TRBV28 to TRBJ2-1; no clear D gene. Trimming pared 2 bases from V and 5 bases from J, leaving 7 bases between. This CDR3 is built from 13 residues. Germline V gives CDR1 MDHEN, CDR2 SYDVKM.

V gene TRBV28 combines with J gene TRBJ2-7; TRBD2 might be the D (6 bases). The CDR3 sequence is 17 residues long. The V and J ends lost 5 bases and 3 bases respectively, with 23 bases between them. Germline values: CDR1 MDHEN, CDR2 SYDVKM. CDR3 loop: CASSPPLTHSGVYEQYF. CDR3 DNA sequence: TGTGCCAGCAGTCCTCCGCTGACGCACTCGGGAGTCTACGAGCAGTACTTC.

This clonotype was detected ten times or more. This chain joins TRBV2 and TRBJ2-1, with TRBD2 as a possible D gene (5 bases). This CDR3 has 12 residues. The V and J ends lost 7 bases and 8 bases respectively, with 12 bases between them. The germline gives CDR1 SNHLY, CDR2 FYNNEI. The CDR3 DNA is TGTGCCAGCATTGGGAGAGAGGATGAGCAGTTCTTC. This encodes CASIGREDEQFF.

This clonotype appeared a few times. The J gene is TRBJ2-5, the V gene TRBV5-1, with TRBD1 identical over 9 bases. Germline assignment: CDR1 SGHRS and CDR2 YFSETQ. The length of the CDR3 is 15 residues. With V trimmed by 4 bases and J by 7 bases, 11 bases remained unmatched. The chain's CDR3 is CASSPFGTGKGTQYF. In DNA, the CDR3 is TGCGCCAGCAGCCCATTTGGGACAGGGAAGGGGACCCAGTACTTC. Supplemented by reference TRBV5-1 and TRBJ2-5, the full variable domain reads KAGVTQTPRYLIKTRGQQVTLSCSPISGHRSVSWYQQTPGQGLQFLFEYFSETQRNKGNFPGRFSGRQFSNSRSEMNVSTLELGDSALYLCASSPFGTGKGTQYFGPGTRLLVL.

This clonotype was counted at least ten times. The CDR3 spells CASTLGASSSYEQYF. The DNA of the CDR3 is TGTGCCAGCACCCTCGGGGCTAGCAGCTCCTACGAGCAGTACTTC. The V call is TRBV11-2, the J call TRBJ2-7, with D possibly being TRBD1 or TRBD2 (5 bases each). From germline, CDR1 is SGHAT and CDR2 FQNNGV. The CDR3 sequence is 15 residues long. V was pared by 7 bases and J by 0 bases, with 16 bases between.

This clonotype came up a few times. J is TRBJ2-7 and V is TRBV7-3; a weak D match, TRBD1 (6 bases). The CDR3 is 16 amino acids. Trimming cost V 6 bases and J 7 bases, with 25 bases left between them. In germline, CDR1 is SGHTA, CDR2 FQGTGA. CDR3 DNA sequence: TGTGCCAGCAGTCGCCTTCAGGGGCTGTCCCCAAGGGAGCAGTACTTC. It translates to CASSRLQGLSPREQYF.

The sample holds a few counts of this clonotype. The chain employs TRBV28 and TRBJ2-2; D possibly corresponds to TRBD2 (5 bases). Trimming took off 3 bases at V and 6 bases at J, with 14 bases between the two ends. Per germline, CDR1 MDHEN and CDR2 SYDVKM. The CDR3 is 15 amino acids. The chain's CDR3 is CASSLMRRSSGELFF. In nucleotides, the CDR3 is TGTGCCAGCAGTTTGATGAGGAGGTCTTCCGGGGAGCTGTTTTTT. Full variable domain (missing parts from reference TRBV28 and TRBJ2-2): DVKVTQSSRYLVKRTGEKVFLECVQDMDHENMFWYRQDPGLGLRLIYFSYDVKMKEKGDIPEGYSVSREKKERFSLILESASTNQTSMYLCASSLMRRSSGELFFGEGSRLTVL.

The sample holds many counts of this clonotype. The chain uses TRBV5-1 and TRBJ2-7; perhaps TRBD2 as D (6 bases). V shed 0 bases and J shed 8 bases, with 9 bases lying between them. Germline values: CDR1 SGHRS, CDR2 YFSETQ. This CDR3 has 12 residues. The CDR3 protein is CASSLEGRQQYF. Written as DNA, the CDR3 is TGCGCCAGCAGCTTGGAAGGGAGGCAGCAGTACTTC.

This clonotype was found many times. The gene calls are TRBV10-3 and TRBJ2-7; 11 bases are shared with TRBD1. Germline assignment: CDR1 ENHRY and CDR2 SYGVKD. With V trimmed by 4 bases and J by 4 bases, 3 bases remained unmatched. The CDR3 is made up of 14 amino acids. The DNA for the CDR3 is TGTGCCATCAGTGCCGGGACAGGGGGGTACGAGCAGTACTTC. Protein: CAISAGTGGYEQYF.

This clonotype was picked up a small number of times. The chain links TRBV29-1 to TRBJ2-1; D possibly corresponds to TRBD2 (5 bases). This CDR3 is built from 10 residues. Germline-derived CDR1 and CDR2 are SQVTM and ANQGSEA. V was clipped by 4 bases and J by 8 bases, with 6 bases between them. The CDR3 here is CSVGEYEQFF. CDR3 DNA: TGCAGCGTTGGGGAGTATGAGCAGTTCTTC.